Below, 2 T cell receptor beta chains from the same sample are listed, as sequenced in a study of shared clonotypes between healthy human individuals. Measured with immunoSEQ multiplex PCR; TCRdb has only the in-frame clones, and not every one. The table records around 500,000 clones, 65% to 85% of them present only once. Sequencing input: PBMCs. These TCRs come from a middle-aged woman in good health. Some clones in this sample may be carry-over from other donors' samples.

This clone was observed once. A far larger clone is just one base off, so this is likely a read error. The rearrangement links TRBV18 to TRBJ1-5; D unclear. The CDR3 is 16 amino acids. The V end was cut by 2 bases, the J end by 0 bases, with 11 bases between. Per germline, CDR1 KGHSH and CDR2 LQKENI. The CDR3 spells CASSPNEACSNQPQHF. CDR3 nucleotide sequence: TGTGCCAGCTCACCAAACGAAGCATGTAGCAATCAGCCCCAGCATTTT.

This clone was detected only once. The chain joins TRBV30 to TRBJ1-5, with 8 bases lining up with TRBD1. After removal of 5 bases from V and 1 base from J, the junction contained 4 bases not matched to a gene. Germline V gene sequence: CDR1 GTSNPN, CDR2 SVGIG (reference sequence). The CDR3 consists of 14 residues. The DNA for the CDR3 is TGTGCCTGGGACAGGGGTTCGAGCAATCAGCCCCAGCATTTT. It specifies CAWDRGSSNQPQHF.